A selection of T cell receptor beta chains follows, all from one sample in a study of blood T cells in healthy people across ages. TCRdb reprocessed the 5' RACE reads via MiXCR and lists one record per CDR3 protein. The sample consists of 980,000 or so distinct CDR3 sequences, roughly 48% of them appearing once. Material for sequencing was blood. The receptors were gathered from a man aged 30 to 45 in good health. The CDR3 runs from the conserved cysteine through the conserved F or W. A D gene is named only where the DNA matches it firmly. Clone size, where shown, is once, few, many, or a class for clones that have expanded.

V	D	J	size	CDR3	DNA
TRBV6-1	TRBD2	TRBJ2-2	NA	CASRPTSGGVNTGELFF	TGTGCCAGCAGACCGACTAGCGGGGGGGTTAACACCGGGGAGCTGTTTTTT
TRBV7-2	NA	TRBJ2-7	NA	CASSLVVTGDYEQYF	TGTGCCAGCAGCTTAGTTGTGACAGGTGACTACGAGCAGTACTTC
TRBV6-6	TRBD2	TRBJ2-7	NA	CASTDSGETYEQYF	TGTGCCAGCACGGATAGCGGGGAGACCTACGAGCAGTACTTC
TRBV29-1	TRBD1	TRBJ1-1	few	CSGTGPTEAFF	TGCAGCGGGACAGGGCCCACTGAAGCTTTCTTT
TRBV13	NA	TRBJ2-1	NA	CASSRRLESEQFF	TGTGCCAGCAGCCGCCGGTTGGAGAGTGAGCAGTTCTTC
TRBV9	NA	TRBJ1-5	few	CASSDGGVNQPQHF	TGTGCCAGCAGCGATGGAGGGGTCAACCAGCCCCAGCATTTT
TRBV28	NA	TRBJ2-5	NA	CASTAGMETQYF	TGTGCCAGCACGGCTGGGATGGAGACCCAGTACTTC
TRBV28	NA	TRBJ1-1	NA	CASSWGEGEAFF	TGTGCCAGCAGTTGGGGGGAGGGTGAAGCTTTCTTT
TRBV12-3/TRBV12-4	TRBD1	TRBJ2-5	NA	CASSQGTGGGETQYF	TGTGCCAGCAGTCAAGGGACAGGGGGCGGGGAGACCCAGTACTTC
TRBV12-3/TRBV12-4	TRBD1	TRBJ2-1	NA	CASSLRGQGFNEQFF	TGTGCCAGCAGTTTAAGGGGACAGGGATTCAATGAGCAGTTCTTC
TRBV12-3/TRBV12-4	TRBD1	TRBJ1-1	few	CASSFRQGELAFF	TGTGCCAGCAGTTTTAGACAGGGGGAACTGGCTTTCTTT
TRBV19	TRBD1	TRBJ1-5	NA	CASAERGLRPQHF	TGTGCCAGTGCGGAAAGGGGGCTCCGGCCCCAGCATTTT
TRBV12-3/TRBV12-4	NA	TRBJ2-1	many	CASSLSGSYNEQFF	TGTGCCAGCAGCTTGTCCGGGTCCTACAATGAGCAGTTCTTC
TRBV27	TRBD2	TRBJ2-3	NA	CASSKTERGGTDTQYF	TGTGCCAGCAGCAAAACTGAGCGGGGGGGCACAGATACGCAGTATTTT
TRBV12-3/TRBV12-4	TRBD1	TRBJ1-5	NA	CASALTGGMQPQHF	TGTGCCAGCGCCCTGACAGGGGGCATGCAGCCCCAGCATTTT